These 7 T cell receptor beta chains were all obtained from the same sample, sequenced in a study of blood T cell repertoires in COVID-19. The method was immunoSEQ multiplex PCR; TCRdb's version includes in-frame clones alone and lacks a portion of them. The repertoire consists of about 330,000 clones, with 85% to 90% occurring once and the leading ten covering 8% to 13%. The specimen sequenced was PBMCs or T cells enriched from blood (not recorded which). The receptor source for this set is a woman in her late teens or twenties who had recovered from COVID-19.

CDR3 region: CASSLGPRGGQAFF. The CDR3 DNA is TGTGCCAGCAGCTTAGGACCCAGGGGCGGACAAGCTTTCTTT. The chain joins TRBV7-2 to TRBJ1-1, with TRBD1 as a possible D gene (6 bases). From germline, CDR1 is SGHTA and CDR2 FQGNSA. There are 14 residues in the CDR3. V lost 1 base and J lost 9, with 15 bases in between. The full variable domain, rest sourced from reference TRBV7-2 and TRBJ1-1, is GAGVSQSPSNKVTEKGKDVELRCDPISGHTALYWYRQSLGQGLEFLIYFQGNSAPDKSGLPSDRFSAERTGGSVSTLTIQRTQQEDSAVYLCASSLGPRGGQAFFGQGTRLTVV.

The chain recombines TRBV7-3 with TRBJ2-3; D might be TRBD2 (5 bases). The CDR3 covers 13 residues. Germline V gives CDR1 SGHTA, CDR2 FQGTGA. Trimming removed 4 bases from V and 2 bases from J, with 7 bases in between. The CDR3 region has the DNA TGTGCCAGCAGCTCACGGGACACAGATACGCAGTATTTT. Protein: CASSSRDTDTQYF.

This rearrangement joins TRBV2 to TRBJ1-5, with TRBD1 matching 11 bases. The germline V gene encodes CDR1 SNHLY and CDR2 FYNNEI. CDR3 length equals 14 residues. After removal of 6 bases from V and 4 bases from J, the junction contained 2 bases not matched to a gene. The CDR3 loop is CASSGTGGNQPQHF. The CDR3 DNA reads as TGTGCCAGCAGCGGGACAGGGGGTAATCAGCCCCAGCATTTT.

This chain connects TRBV6-5 to TRBJ1-5; 9 nucleotides match TRBD1. The CDR3 has 14 amino acids. The germline V gene encodes CDR1 MNHEY and CDR2 SVGAGI. Trimming at V came to 6 bases and at J to 7 bases, leaving 7 bases not matched to a gene. CDR3 DNA: TGTGCCAGCAGAAACAGGGACAGGGAACAGCCCCAGCATTTT. Protein sequence: CASRNRDREQPQHF.

This clone was observed a few times. This rearrangement joins TRBV4-1 to TRBJ2-1, with 10 bases that match TRBD1. CDR3 length: 15 amino acids. In germline, CDR1 is MGHRA, CDR2 YSYEKL. Germline trimming cut 3 bases from V and 10 bases from J; bases unmatched to any gene: 9. CDR3 sequence (DNA): TGCGCCAGCAGCCAGACCGGACAGGGGGTTCGAGAGCAGTTCTTC. The encoded protein is CASSQTGQGVREQFF.

The V gene is TRBV5-1, the J gene TRBJ1-1; 11 bases map to TRBD1. The CDR3 is 17 residues long. The trim removed 3 bases at V and 4 bases at J, leaving 11 bases unmatched. Per germline, CDR1 SGHRS and CDR2 YFSETQ. The CDR3 loop reads CASSWRDRGNSGTEAFF. The CDR3, as DNA: TGCGCCAGCAGCTGGAGGGACAGGGGGAATTCGGGCACTGAAGCTTTCTTT.

The chain joins TRBV9 to TRBJ2-1; 15 nucleotides agree with TRBD2. The CDR3 is 18 amino acids. Germline CDR1 is SGDLS and CDR2 is YYNGEE. Germline trimming cut 0 bases from V and 7 bases from J; bases unmatched to any gene: 8. The CDR3 DNA sequence: TGTGCCAGCAGCGTAGTGGGGACTAGCGGGGGGTACAGGAATGAGCAGTTCTTC. Its translation: CASSVVGTSGGYRNEQFF. Variable domain in full (rest from reference TRBV9 and TRBJ2-1): DSGVTQTPKHLITATGQRVTLRCSPRSGDLSVYWYQQSLDQGLQFLIQYYNGEERAKGNILERFSAQQFPDLHSELNLSSLELGDSALYFCASSVVGTSGGYRNEQFFGPGTRLTVL.